These 20 T cell receptor beta chains originate from one sample sequenced in a study of T cells in Graves' hyperthyroidism and ophthalmopathy. The source material, RNA transcripts, was used to amplify TCR beta CDR3 regions. TCR CDR3 underwent first-round RT-PCR with the HTBI primer set. Via MiXCR, TCRdb re-called the multiplex PCR reads, giving one row per CDR3 protein. The sample holds around 180,000 distinct CDR3 sequences, about 15% seen once. The source material was blood. The origin of the receptors is a woman aged 45-60 years with Graves' hyperthyroidism.

This clonotype was seen repeatedly, ten times or more. The chain links TRBV11-1 to TRBJ2-7, with D possibly being TRBD1 or TRBD2 (6 bases each). CDR3 size: 14 residues. The V end lost 8 bases, the J end lost 2 bases, and 16 bases lay between the germline ends. The germline CDR1 and CDR2 sequences are SGHAT and FQDESV (reference sequence). The CDR3 sequence is CASQRGGLPYEQYF. The CDR3 DNA sequence: TGTGCCAGCCAACGAGGGGGGCTTCCCTACGAGCAGTACTTC.

This clonotype was picked up many times. The V gene is TRBV19, the J gene TRBJ2-2; no firm D call. Germline-derived CDR1 and CDR2 are LNHDA and SQIVND (reference sequence). V was pared by 9 bases and J by 6 bases, with 8 bases between. The CDR3 covers 11 residues. This CDR3 reads CASRDPGELFF. CDR3 DNA: TGTGCCAGCCGCGACCCCGGGGAGCTGTTTTTT.

The J gene is TRBJ2-2, the V gene TRBV3-1, with a weak D call TRBD2 (7 bases). With 4 bases removed from V and 3 bases from J, the gap between germline ends came to 18 bases. Germline assignment: CDR1 LGHDT and CDR2 YNNKEL (reference sequence). The CDR3 length is 17 residues. The CDR3 bases are TGTGCCAGCAGCCCACCTAATTGGGGGGGCGACACCGGGGAGCTGTTTTTT. The encoded protein is CASSPPNWGGDTGELFF.

V gene TRBV28 combines with J gene TRBJ1-5; D is unresolved. CDR1 MDHEN and CDR2 SYDVKM come from the germline V gene. V lost 8 bases, J lost 1 base, and 6 bases lay in between. The CDR3 loop spans 12 amino acids. CDR3 loop: CASGSSNQPQHF. The DNA of the CDR3 is TGTGCCAGCGGTTCGAGCAATCAGCCCCAGCATTTT.

This clonotype has at least ten counts. V gene TRBV7-9 combines with J gene TRBJ1-1; a possible D gene is TRBD1 (5 bases). This CDR3 is built from 16 residues. The germline CDR1 and CDR2 sequences are SEHNR and FQNEAQ (reference sequence). Trimming took 5 bases from V and 1 from J, leaving 17 bases between them. CDR3 region: CASSPIGVTGNTEAFF. The CDR3 nucleotides are TGTGCCAGCAGCCCCATCGGAGTCACAGGGAACACTGAAGCTTTCTTT.

This clonotype occurred many times. The chain carries TRBV6-5 and TRBJ2-1; 7 bases fit TRBD1. The V and J ends lost 0 bases and 5 bases, in that order; junction bases with no gene match: 4. In germline, CDR1 is MNHEY, CDR2 SVGAGI. The CDR3 covers 15 residues. The chain's CDR3 is CASSYSARGNNEQFF. The CDR3 coding sequence is TGTGCCAGCAGTTACTCAGCCAGGGGGAACAATGAGCAGTTCTTC.

The sample holds many counts of this clonotype. The V gene is TRBV5-6, the J gene TRBJ2-5; possible D gene TRBD1, 5 bases. V dropped 1 base and J dropped 2 bases, with 15 bases sitting between them. The CDR3 covers 16 residues. Germline CDR1 SGHDT, CDR2 YYEEEE. CDR3 DNA: TGTGCCAGCAGCTTGCTCGGGCAGGGATGGCAAGAGACCCAGTACTTC. Protein: CASSLLGQGWQETQYF. Using reference TRBV5-6 and TRBJ2-5 for the parts outside the CDR3, the full variable domain is DAGVTQSPTHLIKTRGQQVTLRCSPKSGHDTVSWYQQALGQGPQFIFQYYEEEERQRGNFPDRFSGHQFPNYSSELNVNALLLGDSALYLCASSLLGQGWQETQYFGPGTRLLVL.

This clonotype was picked up one time. The gene calls are TRBV20-1 and TRBJ1-1; TRBD1 matches at 8 bases. The CDR3 contains 14 residues. V lost 5 bases to trimming and J lost 4 bases; unmatched junction nucleotides: 9. Germline CDR1 reads DFQATT; CDR2 reads SNEGSKA (reference sequence). CDR3 DNA: TGCAGTGCTGAGGACAGGGTATATAGCACTGAAGCTTTCTTT. Translated, it gives CSAEDRVYSTEAFF.

The chain couples TRBV19 to TRBJ1-2; D gene ambiguous. Germline CDR1 is LNHDA and CDR2 is SQIVND (reference sequence). This CDR3 is built from 15 residues. Between the trimmed V and J ends, which lost 7 bases and 4 bases, there was a span of 19 bases. The CDR3 nucleotides read TGTGCCAGTAATCCGACGGACCATCCGGGCTATGGCTACACCTTC. Translating it yields CASNPTDHPGYGYTF.

The chain is built from TRBV12-3 or TRBV12-4 and TRBJ1-5; weak D call: TRBD1 (5 bases). V lost 5 bases, J lost 9 bases, and 17 bases lay in between. This CDR3 is built from 14 residues. DNA for the CDR3: TGTGCCAGCAGTCCCGGGGGGTACTTACCGCCCCAGCATTTT. It translates to CASSPGGYLPPQHF.

The sample holds many counts of this clonotype. V and J are TRBV7-2 and TRBJ2-7; D is uncertain. Trimming cost V 4 bases and J 0 bases, with 10 bases left between them. Germline CDR1 is SGHTA and CDR2 is FQGNSA. The CDR3 totals 14 residues. This CDR3 is CASSSLPLSYEQYF. The CDR3 DNA reads TGTGCCAGCAGCTCCCTGCCCCTCTCCTACGAGCAGTACTTC.

In its sample, this clonotype was seen many times. The chain carries TRBV10-3 and TRBJ2-3; D remains unclear. Germline CDR1 ENHRY, CDR2 SYGVKD. Trimming left V 3 bases short and J 2 bases short, with 3 bases between. CDR3 length: 12 residues. CDR3 sequence (DNA): TGTGCCATCAGTGACACCACAGATACGCAGTATTTT. Protein product: CAISDTTDTQYF.

The chain uses TRBV4-1 and TRBJ2-7; D remains unclear. Germline V lookup: CDR1 MGHRA, CDR2 YSYEKL. The V and J ends lost 0 bases and 2 bases respectively, with 14 bases between them. This CDR3 has 16 residues. This chain's CDR3 is CASSQEGGLVAYEQYF. CDR3 in DNA: TGCGCCAGCAGCCAAGAAGGCGGCCTAGTTGCCTACGAGCAGTACTTC.

The sample holds many counts of this clonotype. V and J are TRBV6-8 and TRBJ2-1; no clear D gene. V dropped 8 bases and J dropped 4 bases, with 9 bases sitting between them. This CDR3 contains 12 residues. Germline V CDR1 and CDR2: MNHGY, SAAAGT. CDR3 DNA sequence: TGTGCCAGCGCAGGAGATTACAATGAGCAGTTCTTC. It translates to CASAGDYNEQFF.

This clonotype was picked up many times. J is TRBJ1-2 and V is TRBV28, with D perhaps matching TRBD1 (6 bases). CDR3 length: 12 amino acids. Trimming took 6 bases from V and 8 from J, leaving 13 bases between them. Germline V lookup: CDR1 MDHEN, CDR2 SYDVKM. The chain's CDR3 is CASSSGHRGYTF. Here the CDR3 DNA reads TGTGCCAGCAGCTCGGGACACAGGGGCTACACCTTC.

This clonotype was observed at least ten times. The V and J genes are TRBV19 and TRBJ1-1, with a weak D call TRBD1 (6 bases). The CDR3 covers 14 residues. CDR1 LNHDA and CDR2 SQIVND come from the germline V gene (reference sequence). The V end was cut by 6 bases, the J end by 7 bases, with 18 bases between. CDR3 nucleotides: TGTGCCAGTAGCCCAGCATCCGGACAGTTTGAAGCTTTCTTT. This gives the protein CASSPASGQFEAFF. The whole variable domain, filled in from reference TRBV19 and TRBJ1-1, reads DGGITQSPKYLFRKEGQNVTLSCEQNLNHDAMYWYRQDPGQGLRLIYYSQIVNDFQKGDIAEGYSVSREKKESFPLTVTSAQKNPTAFYLCASSPASGQFEAFFGQGTRLTVV.

This clonotype has ten or more counts. The rearrangement uses TRBV20-1 and TRBJ2-1; 11 bases match TRBD2. The CDR3 contains 14 residues. Germline V CDR1 and CDR2: DFQATT, SNEGSKA (reference sequence). The ends lost 5 bases at V and 7 bases at J; junction bases unmatched: 7. The CDR3 spells CSAFSGGAGNEQFF. In DNA, the CDR3 is TGCAGTGCTTTTAGCGGGGGGGCGGGGAATGAGCAGTTCTTC.

This clonotype was detected ten times or more. The rearrangement uses TRBV4-3 and TRBJ2-1, with TRBD2 matching 10 bases. The CDR3 totals 15 residues. CDR1 is LGHNA and CDR2 is YSLEER in the germline V gene. V was pared by 2 bases and J by 3 bases, with 1 base of the junction left unmatched. The CDR3 spells CASSQLAGDYNEQFF. CDR3 DNA: TGCGCCAGCAGCCAACTAGCGGGGGACTACAATGAGCAGTTCTTC.

The chain uses TRBV2 and TRBJ1-1; D is unclear. CDR3 length equals 15 residues. The germline V and J ends were trimmed by 6 bases and 4 bases, with 18 bases remaining between them. Germline assignment: CDR1 SNHLY and CDR2 FYNNEI. The DNA of the CDR3 is TGTGCCAGCAGACACGGATTTACATCGTCCACTGAAGCTTTCTTT. Translated, it gives CASRHGFTSSTEAFF.

This clonotype showed up many times. J is TRBJ2-7 and V is TRBV6-1, with a possible D match to TRBD2 (6 bases). V gave up 1 base and J gave up 2 bases, with 12 bases separating them. The CDR3 length is 15 residues. Germline values: CDR1 MNHNS, CDR2 SASEGT. In DNA, the CDR3 is TGTGCCAGCAGTGAAGAGGGGACTGGCGCCTACGAGCAGTACTTC. It translates to CASSEEGTGAYEQYF.